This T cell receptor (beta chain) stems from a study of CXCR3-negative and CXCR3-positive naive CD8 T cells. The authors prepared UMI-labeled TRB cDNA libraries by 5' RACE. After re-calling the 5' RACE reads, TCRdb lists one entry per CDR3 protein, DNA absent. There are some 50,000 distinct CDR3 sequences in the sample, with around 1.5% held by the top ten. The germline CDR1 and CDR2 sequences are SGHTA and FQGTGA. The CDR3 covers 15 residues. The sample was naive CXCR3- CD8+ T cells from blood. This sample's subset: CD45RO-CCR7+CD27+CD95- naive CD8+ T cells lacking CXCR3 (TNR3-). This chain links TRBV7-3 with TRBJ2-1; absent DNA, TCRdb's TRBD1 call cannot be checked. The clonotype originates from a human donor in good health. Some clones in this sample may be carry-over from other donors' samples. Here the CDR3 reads CASSLKGGYYNEQFF.